This T cell receptor beta chain was retrieved from a study of cytomegalovirus exposure and HLA in healthy donors. The method was immunoSEQ multiplex PCR; TCRdb's version includes in-frame clones alone and lacks a portion of them. The sample has more than 55,000 clones; 90% to 95% are singletons. The V gene's germline CDR1 is MNHEY and CDR2 SVGAGI. The V gene lost 5 bases and the J gene lost 5 bases, with 9 bases spanning the gap. This CDR3 is built from 13 residues. The origin of this receptor is a woman aged 18-35 years in good health and CMV-seronegative. The chain recombines TRBV6-5 with TRBJ1-4; D call uncertain. Input material: PBMCs. The chain's CDR3 is CASSGWQNEKLFF. As DNA, the CDR3 is TGTGCCAGCAGTGGTTGGCAGAATGAAAAACTGTTTTTT.